The T cell receptor (beta chain) under discussion was sequenced for a study of blood T cell repertoires in COVID-19. Across the whole study: Acute and convalescent COVID-19 specimens originated in the United States, Italy and Spain. Nucleic acid was either cDNA or gDNA, and it came from T cells, B-cell-depleted T cells, or PBMCs.

Followed longitudinally, the Seattle patients had been enrolled during active infection. Concerning this clone itself: Within the sample, other DNA sequences also encode this same CDR3.

The CDR3 totals 15 residues. The V segment lost 5 bases and the J segment 4 bases; nucleotides outside the gene matches: 6. Germline V gene lookup returns CDR1 SGHTA and CDR2 FQGNSA. Per the original data handling: Cell counts per sample came from amplifying reference gene primers. Method: immunoSEQ multiplex PCR; TCRdb's copy keeps in-frame clones and lacks some. V and J calls plus clone size are reproduced from that table; the DNA served to infer D and trimming. The sample shows around 150,000 clones, 92% of them seen only once. The receptor comes from a man aged 30 to 39 with COVID-19, enrolled during active disease. This sequence joins TRBV7-2 and TRBJ2-5, with TRBD2 matching over 11 bases. Source material: peripheral blood. Here the CDR3 DNA reads TGTGCCAGCAGCCTCAATAGCGGGGGGGCAGAGACCCAGTACTTC. The encoded protein is CASSLNSGGAETQYF.